A single sample gave rise to the 29 T cell receptor beta chains below, sequenced in a study of T cells expressing NK-cell markers. TCRdb processed the 5' RACE reads again and assigns one entry to each CDR3 protein, with no DNA. This table lists 500,000 to 700,000 distinct CDR3 sequences. The sample consisted of blood T cells: a sorted CD56 or NKG2C T cell subset, CD4+ or CD8+ T cells, or bulk PBMC T cells (not recorded which). The receptors come from a man in his late teens or twenties in good health.

CDR3 region: CASRPDRAKNIQYF. This rearrangement joins TRBV12-3 or TRBV12-4 to TRBJ2-4; TCRdb picks TRBD1, but there is no DNA to check that call. The CDR3 contains 14 residues.

The rearrangement uses TRBV3-1 and TRBJ2-4; TCRdb indicates TRBD1, and absent DNA this call remains unverified. The CDR3 has 13 amino acids. Germline CDR1 and CDR2: LGHDT and YNNKEL (reference sequence). This CDR3 reads CASGIQGANIQYF.

This sequence joins TRBV6-2 or TRBV6-3 and TRBJ2-7; the D gene TCRdb calls, TRBD1, cannot be checked with no DNA. This CDR3 spans 15 amino acids. The V gene's germline CDR1 is MNHEY and CDR2 SVGEGT. CDR3 sequence: CASSFLGALDPEQYF.

The chain is built from TRBV7-2 and TRBJ2-3; absent DNA, TCRdb's TRBD2 call cannot be checked. Germline CDR1 and CDR2: SGHTA and FQGNSA. The CDR3 totals 16 residues. The CDR3 sequence: CASSLVAGALTDTQYF. Filled out from reference TRBV7-2 and TRBJ2-3, the complete variable domain reads GAGVSQSPSNKVTEKGKDVELRCDPISGHTALYWYRQSLGQGLEFLIYFQGNSAPDKSGLPSDRFSAERTGGSVSTLTIQRTQQEDSAVYLCASSLVAGALTDTQYFGPGTRLTVL.

The chain couples TRBV5-1 to TRBJ2-1; TCRdb names TRBD2, which stays unverified in the absence of DNA. CDR1 and CDR2 from the germline V gene are SGHRS and YFSETQ. The length of the CDR3 is 20 residues. The CDR3 sequence: CASSLPRSSGRASRYNEQFF.

The chain links TRBV7-2 to TRBJ2-5; TCRdb's assignment of TRBD2 cannot be checked, as there is no DNA. This CDR3 comprises 13 residues. From germline, CDR1 is SGHTA and CDR2 FQGNSA. CDR3 protein: CASSTLAAETQYF.

The rearrangement links TRBV20-1 to TRBJ2-6; TCRdb calls TRBD2, which cannot be checked without DNA. The CDR3 consists of 17 residues. From germline, CDR1 is DFQATT and CDR2 SNEGSKA (reference sequence). The CDR3: CSAYSSGSDIGANVLTF.

The chain couples TRBV9 to TRBJ2-1; lacking DNA, the TRBD1 call made by TCRdb goes unchecked. The germline V gene encodes CDR1 SGDLS and CDR2 YYNGEE. This CDR3 has 12 residues. The CDR3 sequence is CASSPRVNEQFF.

The V and J genes are TRBV18 and TRBJ1-2. The CDR3 has 14 amino acids. Per the germline V gene, CDR1 is KGHSH and CDR2 is LQKENI. CDR3 amino acids: CASSPLGDVFGYTF.

The rearrangement joins TRBV24-1 to TRBJ2-1; absent DNA, TCRdb's TRBD1 call cannot be checked. The CDR3 runs 15 residues. Germline CDR1 KGHDR, CDR2 SFDVKD. The CDR3 reads CATSEPGQGSDEQFF.

This sequence joins TRBV10-3 and TRBJ1-2. The V gene's germline CDR1 is ENHRY and CDR2 SYGVKD. The length of the CDR3 is 14 residues. This CDR3 is CAISETSASYGYTF.

This chain connects TRBV24-1 to TRBJ2-5; no DNA is available, so the TRBD2 call from TCRdb remains unchecked. Germline values: CDR1 KGHDR, CDR2 SFDVKD. The CDR3 contains 13 residues. The CDR3 reads CATKAGVGETQYF.

The rearrangement joins TRBV6-5 to TRBJ2-1; TCRdb's D gene call, TRBD1, goes unchecked for lack of DNA. From germline, CDR1 is MNHEY and CDR2 SVGAGI. The CDR3 runs to 14 residues. The CDR3 spells CASSSWGRDNEQFF.

V and J are TRBV7-9 and TRBJ1-1. The CDR3 length is 12 residues. Germline CDR1 is SEHNR and CDR2 is FQNEAQ (reference sequence). CDR3 residues: CASSEGRAEAFF.

The chain joins TRBV12-3 or TRBV12-4 to TRBJ1-3. The CDR3 is 13 residues long. The CDR3 loop is CAAGQNDGNTIYF.

The V call is TRBV12-3 or TRBV12-4, the J call TRBJ2-1; the D call of TRBD2 rests on TCRdb alone, since no DNA is present to check it. The CDR3 has 17 residues. CDR3 sequence: CASSPTLAGPSYNEQFF.

The chain employs TRBV7-9 and TRBJ2-1. The CDR3 length is 16 residues. Per the germline V gene, CDR1 is SEHNR and CDR2 is FQNEAQ (reference sequence). The chain's CDR3 is CASSLVRGRAFNEQFF.

CDR3 residues: CASMETSYYEQYF. The chain joins TRBV6-1 to TRBJ2-7. This CDR3 has 13 amino acids. CDR1 is MNHNS and CDR2 is SASEGT in the germline V gene.

The rearrangement uses TRBV5-1 and TRBJ2-3; TCRdb proposes TRBD2, but this gene call is untestable without DNA. The CDR3 runs to 15 residues. Germline V gives CDR1 SGHRS, CDR2 YFSETQ. CDR3 region: CASSQLAGLTDTQYF.

The rearrangement joins TRBV3-1 to TRBJ1-2; the TRBD1 assignment by TCRdb is unverifiable without DNA. This CDR3 contains 13 residues. Germline assignment: CDR1 LGHDT and CDR2 YNNKEL (reference sequence). CDR3 loop: CASSHSRDYGYTF.

V usage is TRBV9 and J usage is TRBJ2-1; TCRdb gives TRBD2 as the D gene, but with no DNA this cannot be confirmed. This CDR3 has 15 amino acids. Germline V gene sequence: CDR1 SGDLS, CDR2 YYNGEE. The CDR3 protein is CASSVQRDRIVEQFF.

The chain employs TRBV28 and TRBJ2-3; TCRdb selects TRBD1, and the lack of DNA leaves this call unchecked. CDR3 size: 16 residues. Germline CDR1 and CDR2: MDHEN and SYDVKM. The CDR3 protein is CASRTLDNWGFITQYF.

This chain connects TRBV15 to TRBJ1-2; the TCRdb D gene call, TRBD1, has no DNA to confirm it. Germline loops: CDR1 LNHNV, CDR2 YYDKDF (reference sequence). This CDR3 comprises 14 residues. CDR3 in amino acids: CATSRDGGQSGYTF.

The chain couples TRBV29-1 to TRBJ1-2; the D gene TCRdb calls, TRBD1, cannot be checked with no DNA. CDR3 length: 13 residues. Germline V CDR1 and CDR2: SQVTM, ANQGSEA. CDR3 sequence reads: CSVEEDRVVGYTF. The whole variable domain, filled in from reference TRBV29-1 and TRBJ1-2, reads SAVISQKPSRDICQRGTSLTIQCQVDSQVTMMFWYRQQPGQSLTLIATANQGSEATYESGFVIDKFPISRPNLTFSTLTVSNMSPEDSSIYLCSVEEDRVVGYTFGSGTRLTVV.

The rearrangement uses TRBV19 and TRBJ2-6. This CDR3 region has 14 residues. Germline loops: CDR1 LNHDA, CDR2 SQIVND (reference sequence). CDR3 protein: CASKDTAGANVLTF. The full variable domain, completed using reference TRBV19 and TRBJ2-6, is DGGITQSPKYLFRKEGQNVTLSCEQNLNHDAMYWYRQDPGQGLRLIYYSQIVNDFQKGDIAEGYSVSREKKESFPLTVTSAQKNPTAFYLCASKDTAGANVLTFGAGSRLTVL.

The chain couples TRBV5-1 to TRBJ2-5. CDR3 length: 16 amino acids. Germline lookup yields CDR1 SGHRS and CDR2 YFSETQ. The CDR3 reads CASSLGYSVHQETQYF.

This chain uses TRBV12-3 or TRBV12-4 with TRBJ2-1; no DNA is available, so the TRBD2 call from TCRdb remains unchecked. This CDR3 contains 15 residues. Here the CDR3 reads CASTLAGTSYNEQFF.

This chain connects TRBV12-3 or TRBV12-4 to TRBJ2-5; the TRBD1 assignment by TCRdb is unverifiable without DNA. The CDR3 totals 15 residues. The CDR3 spells CASTSTGTGQETQYF.

The chain links TRBV24-1 to TRBJ2-1. This CDR3 has 12 residues. Looked up from germline, CDR1 is KGHDR and CDR2 is SFDVKD. The CDR3 sequence is CASATTYNEQFF.